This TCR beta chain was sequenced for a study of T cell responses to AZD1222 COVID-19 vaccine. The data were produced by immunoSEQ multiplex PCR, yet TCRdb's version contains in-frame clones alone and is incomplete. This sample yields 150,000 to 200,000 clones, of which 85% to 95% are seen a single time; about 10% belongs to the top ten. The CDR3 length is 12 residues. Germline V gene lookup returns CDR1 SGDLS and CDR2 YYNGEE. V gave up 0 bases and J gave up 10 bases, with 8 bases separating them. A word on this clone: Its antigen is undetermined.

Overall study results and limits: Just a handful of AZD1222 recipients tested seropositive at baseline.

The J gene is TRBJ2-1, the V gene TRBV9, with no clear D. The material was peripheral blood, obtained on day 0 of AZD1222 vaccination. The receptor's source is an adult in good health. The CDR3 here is CASSVDGREQFF. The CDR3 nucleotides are TGTGCCAGCAGCGTAGATGGACGGGAGCAGTTCTTC.